The 5 T cell receptor beta chains below all came from one sample that was sequenced in a study of CD8+CD57+ T cells in acquired aplastic anemia. TCR beta VDJ and CDR3 profiles were obtained from a genomic DNA template. One entry per CDR3 protein results from TCRdb running MiXCR on the reads. The data contain some 130,000 distinct CDR3 sequences, around 46% of them seen just once; the ten biggest clones take up around 2.5%. The sequencing input was sorted CD4+, CD8+, or CD8+CD57+ T cells (not recorded which) from PBMCs. The receptors stem from a human donor in good health, serving as a control.

This clonotype was seen many times. The rearrangement uses TRBV13 and TRBJ2-5; D may be TRBD1 (6 bases). This CDR3 contains 15 residues. The germline gives CDR1 PRHDT, CDR2 FYEKMQ (reference sequence). Trimming pared 1 base from V and 0 bases from J, leaving 9 bases between. This chain's CDR3 is CASSLEGQHQETQYF. The DNA for the CDR3 is TGTGCCAGCAGCTTAGAAGGACAGCACCAAGAGACCCAGTACTTC.

Note on this clonotype: A read error may be the cause here, since a much bigger clone is one base away. The chain employs TRBV7-2 and TRBJ2-5, with TRBD2 as a possible D gene (7 bases). This CDR3 is built from 15 residues. Germline assignment: CDR1 SGHTA and CDR2 FQGNSA. V was trimmed by 2 bases and J by 2 bases, leaving 12 bases between them. CDR3 protein: CASSLMGRGQETQYF. The DNA of the CDR3 is TGTGCCAGCAGCTTAATGGGGAGGGGGCAAGAGACCCAGTACTTC.

V and J are TRBV19 and TRBJ1-1; D possibly corresponds to TRBD1 (5 bases). From germline, CDR1 is LNHDA and CDR2 SQIVND (reference sequence). V lost 3 bases and J 1 base, leaving 9 bases between the germline ends. This CDR3 is 14 amino acids long. The CDR3 coding sequence is TGTGCCAGTAGTATCGGGACGGAGAACACTGAAGCTTTCTTT. Its protein is CASSIGTENTEAFF.

Ten or more counts support this clonotype. The rearrangement joins TRBV20-1 to TRBJ1-1; no definite D call. This CDR3 region has 14 residues. Germline V lookup: CDR1 DFQATT, CDR2 SNEGSKA (reference sequence). With 7 bases removed from V and 0 bases from J, the gap between germline ends came to 15 bases. The CDR3 here is CSVPWGGVNTEAFF. As DNA, the CDR3 is TGCAGTGTCCCCTGGGGAGGCGTGAACACTGAAGCTTTCTTT.

The rearrangement joins TRBV19 to TRBJ2-7; D unresolved. The CDR3 covers 15 residues. Germline V gene data show CDR1 as LNHDA and CDR2 as SQIVND (reference sequence). V lost 6 bases and J 1 base, leaving 16 bases between the germline ends. CDR3 sequence reads: CASRSGGTLSYEQYF. The CDR3 coding sequence is TGTGCCAGTAGGTCCGGCGGAACCCTATCCTACGAGCAGTACTTC.